A single sample is the source of the 27 T cell receptor beta chains below, sequenced in a study of blood T cell repertoires in COVID-19. Measured with immunoSEQ multiplex PCR; TCRdb has only the in-frame clones, and not every one. The sample shows 250,000 or so clones, 85% to 90% of them seen only once. The sequenced sample consisted of PBMCs or T cells enriched from blood (not recorded which). These receptors were obtained from a woman younger than 45 with acute COVID-19.

The gene calls are TRBV29-1 and TRBJ1-2; possibly TRBD1 for D (6 bases). The germline CDR1 and CDR2 sequences are SQVTM and ANQGSEA. Between the trimmed V and J ends, which lost 1 base and 0 bases, there was a span of 21 bases. The CDR3 spans 18 residues. The CDR3 region has the DNA TGCAGCGTTGAAGGACTCGTAGTAGGGGGGGACTCTAACTATGGCTACACCTTC. Translated, it gives CSVEGLVVGGDSNYGYTF. Complete variable domain (other parts from reference TRBV29-1 and TRBJ1-2): SAVISQKPSRDICQRGTSLTIQCQVDSQVTMMFWYRQQPGQSLTLIATANQGSEATYESGFVIDKFPISRPNLTFSTLTVSNMSPEDSSIYLCSVEGLVVGGDSNYGYTFGSGTRLTVV.

The genes are TRBV28 and TRBJ1-1; 7 bases fit TRBD1. V shed 7 bases and J 3 bases; nucleotides not matched to a gene: 8. There are 14 residues in the CDR3. CDR1 and CDR2 (germline): MDHEN, SYDVKM. Here the CDR3 DNA reads TGTGCCAGCATACAGGGGAACGGAGACACTGAAGCTTTCTTT. Translated, it gives CASIQGNGDTEAFF.

The CDR3, as DNA: TGCGCCAGCAGCTGGACCTCGGGGTCCATTTTATACAATGAGCAGTTCTTC. It codes for CASSWTSGSILYNEQFF. The rearrangement joins TRBV5-1 to TRBJ2-1; TRBD2 is a possible D gene (5 bases). V shed 3 bases and J shed 4 bases, with 20 bases lying between them. The CDR3 is made up of 17 amino acids. Per germline, CDR1 SGHRS and CDR2 YFSETQ.

The chain couples TRBV29-1 to TRBJ2-1; 8 nucleotides agree with TRBD1. The CDR3 runs 17 residues. Trimming took 7 bases from V and 4 from J; bases not matched to a gene: 18. Germline CDR1 and CDR2: SQVTM and ANQGSEA. Here the CDR3 DNA reads TGCAGCGCACTTGGACAGGGCCCCCTTTTAAGGTACAATGAGCAGTTCTTC. This sequence encodes CSALGQGPLLRYNEQFF.

V and J are TRBV7-3 and TRBJ2-1; TRBD2 matches 10 bases. The CDR3 covers 16 residues. V gave up 5 bases and J gave up 3 bases; unmatched junction bases: 7. Germline V lookup: CDR1 SGHTA, CDR2 FQGTGA. The chain's CDR3 is CASSKSLAGNYNEQFF. CDR3 DNA sequence: TGTGCCAGCAGCAAATCACTAGCGGGAAACTACAATGAGCAGTTCTTC.

The chain combines TRBV9 with TRBJ1-1; tentatively, D is TRBD1 (6 bases). V was pared by 4 bases and J by 11 bases, with 15 bases between. Per germline, CDR1 SGDLS and CDR2 YYNGEE. The CDR3 covers 12 residues. The CDR3 region is CASSPTGREAFF. The CDR3 bases are TGTGCCAGCAGCCCAACAGGGCGGGAGGCTTTCTTT.

The chain recombines TRBV5-1 with TRBJ2-7, with D perhaps TRBD2 (5 bases). V was cut by 4 bases and J by 6 bases, with 14 bases left in between. The CDR3 has 13 amino acids. Germline V gene data show CDR1 as SGHRS and CDR2 as YFSETQ. As DNA, the CDR3 is TGCGCCAGCAGCCGGAGGCAGGCCGGCGAGCAGTACTTC. This codes for CASSRRQAGEQYF.

The chain employs TRBV5-1 and TRBJ1-3; the D is unclear. Germline V lookup: CDR1 SGHRS, CDR2 YFSETQ. This CDR3 has 15 residues. V was clipped by 0 bases and J by 0 bases, with 7 bases between them. The CDR3 DNA reads TGCGCCAGCAGCTTGGCCGCGGACTCTGGAAACACCATATATTTT. Translation: CASSLAADSGNTIYF.

The chain is built from TRBV7-3 and TRBJ2-1; D is uncertain. CDR1 SGHTA and CDR2 FQGTGA come from the germline V gene. This CDR3 is 15 amino acids long. Trimming took off 5 bases at V and 0 bases at J, with 11 bases between the two ends. The CDR3 region is CASSPSPGSYNEQFF. CDR3 in DNA: TGTGCCAGCAGCCCGAGCCCGGGCTCCTACAATGAGCAGTTCTTC.

V usage is TRBV28 and J usage is TRBJ1-1; D is possibly TRBD1 (5 bases). V was cut by 6 bases and J by 1 base, with 9 bases left in between. The CDR3 is 13 amino acids. In germline, CDR1 is MDHEN, CDR2 SYDVKM. CDR3 loop: CASRGGWNTEAFF. The CDR3 bases are TGTGCCAGCAGGGGGGGATGGAACACTGAAGCTTTCTTT.

The chain joins TRBV4-2 to TRBJ1-3; a possible D gene is TRBD1 (5 bases). The CDR3 length is 17 residues. From germline, CDR1 is LGHNA and CDR2 YNFKEQ. Between the trimmed V and J ends, which lost 0 bases and 0 bases, there was a span of 12 bases. The CDR3 nucleotides are TGTGCCAGCAGCCAAGAAGACAGAAAATTCTCTGGAAACACCATATATTTT. This encodes CASSQEDRKFSGNTIYF.

V and J are TRBV29-1 and TRBJ2-7, with 7 bases fitting TRBD2. From germline, CDR1 is SQVTM and CDR2 ANQGSEA. This CDR3 spans 13 amino acids. The CDR3 loop reads CTPVRGTPYEQYF. CDR3 coding DNA: TGCACCCCCGTGCGGGGGACTCCCTACGAGCAGTACTTC.

The chain is built from TRBV28 and TRBJ1-6; possible D gene TRBD1, 5 bases. V dropped 5 bases and J dropped 4 bases, with 18 bases sitting between them. The germline CDR1 and CDR2 sequences are MDHEN and SYDVKM. The CDR3 loop spans 17 amino acids. Written as DNA, the CDR3 is TGTGCCAGCAGTCTTATGCACGACAGTCCTTATAATTCACCCCTCCACTTT. Protein product: CASSLMHDSPYNSPLHF.

The rearrangement links TRBV9 to TRBJ2-5, with D perhaps TRBD1 (5 bases). Germline values: CDR1 SGDLS, CDR2 YYNGEE. The CDR3 length is 16 residues. Trimming took off 0 bases at V and 3 bases at J, with 15 bases between the two ends. The CDR3 DNA is TGTGCCAGCAGCGTAGGAGGAAGGGGTCTTGAAGAGACCCAGTACTTC. It specifies CASSVGGRGLEETQYF.

This sequence joins TRBV27 and TRBJ2-5; D may be TRBD2 (6 bases). The V end was cut by 6 bases, the J end by 2 bases, with 10 bases between. The CDR3 covers 13 residues. Germline CDR1 MNHEY, CDR2 SMNVEV (reference sequence). As DNA, the CDR3 is TGTGCCAGCAGAACACTAGCTCAAGAGACCCAGTACTTC. It encodes CASRTLAQETQYF.

This clone was counted only a few times. The chain links TRBV7-9 to TRBJ1-5, with a tentative D call TRBD1 (5 bases). The CDR3 totals 15 residues. From germline, CDR1 is SEHNR and CDR2 FQNEAQ (reference sequence). The V gene lost 4 bases and the J gene lost 5 bases, with 15 bases spanning the gap. CDR3 residues: CASSSGGGADQPQHF. In DNA, the CDR3 is TGTGCCAGCAGCTCCGGAGGCGGGGCTGATCAGCCCCAGCATTTT.

The rearrangement joins TRBV7-9 to TRBJ2-7, with D possibly matching TRBD1 (5 bases). Trimming took off 1 base at V and 6 bases at J, with 10 bases between the two ends. CDR3 length: 13 residues. Germline V CDR1 and CDR2: SEHNR, FQNEAQ (reference sequence). CDR3: CASSLGTILEQYF. In DNA, the CDR3 is TGTGCCAGCAGCTTAGGGACAATCCTCGAGCAGTACTTC.

This chain links TRBV5-4 with TRBJ2-3; 7 nucleotides line up with TRBD2. Trimming took 2 bases from V and 2 from J; bases not matched to a gene: 8. The CDR3 spans 16 residues. CDR1 and CDR2 from the germline V gene are SGHNT and YYREEE (reference sequence). The CDR3 sequence is CASSLTSDRNTDTQYF. CDR3 DNA: TGTGCCAGCAGCTTAACTAGCGATCGAAACACAGATACGCAGTATTTT.

The chain combines TRBV28 with TRBJ1-1; 8 nucleotides line up with TRBD1. The CDR3 runs 15 residues. Germline trimming cut 5 bases from V and 5 bases from J; bases unmatched to any gene: 10. The germline gives CDR1 MDHEN, CDR2 SYDVKM. CDR3 sequence: CASSIRQGLATEAFF. The CDR3 nucleotides read TGTGCCAGCAGTATCAGACAGGGGCTAGCGACTGAAGCTTTCTTT.

The CDR3 sequence: CATHRQGTAGGTNTGELFF. Written as DNA, the CDR3 is TGTGCCACCCACCGACAGGGAACAGCGGGAGGGACGAACACCGGGGAGCTGTTTTTT. This sequence joins TRBV7-9 and TRBJ2-2; 10 bases agree with TRBD2. The CDR3 is 19 amino acids. Germline-derived CDR1 and CDR2 are SEHNR and FQNEAQ (reference sequence). After removal of 10 bases from V and 0 bases from J, the junction contained 17 bases not matched to a gene.

Only one count was recorded for this clone. CDR3 loop: CASSAQARSSYNEQFF. The CDR3 bases are TGTGCCAGCAGCGCCCAGGCGCGAAGCTCCTACAATGAGCAGTTCTTC. V is TRBV7-6 and J is TRBJ2-1; D unresolved. CDR1 and CDR2 (germline): SGHVS, FNYEAQ. There are 16 residues in the CDR3. V was shortened by 5 bases and J by 0 bases, with 14 bases between the two germline ends.

V and J are TRBV2 and TRBJ2-1, with TRBD1 matching over 7 bases. Unmatched junction bases numbered 7, after V lost 6 bases and J lost 2 bases. The CDR3 has 15 amino acids. Germline CDR1 SNHLY, CDR2 FYNNEI. The CDR3 protein is CASRETGSAYNEQFF. CDR3 DNA sequence: TGTGCCAGCAGGGAGACAGGGTCCGCCTACAATGAGCAGTTCTTC.

The rearrangement joins TRBV28 to TRBJ1-4; D possibly corresponds to TRBD1 (5 bases). The CDR3 is 20 residues long. The V gene lost 2 bases and the J gene lost 0 bases, with 22 bases spanning the gap. The V gene's germline CDR1 is MDHEN and CDR2 SYDVKM. CDR3 sequence (DNA): TGTGCCAGCAGTTTACCTTGGGGGACGCTAGCGATGTCAACTAATGAAAAACTGTTTTTT. Residues: CASSLPWGTLAMSTNEKLFF.

The chain links TRBV24-1 to TRBJ1-6; tentative D call: TRBD1 (6 bases). This CDR3 comprises 13 residues. V was clipped by 6 bases and J by 7 bases, with 9 bases between them. Germline CDR1 KGHDR, CDR2 SFDVKD. DNA of the CDR3: TGTGCCACCAGTACGGACAGAAATTCACCCCTCCACTTT. Translating gives CATSTDRNSPLHF.

The rearrangement links TRBV21-1 to TRBJ2-3; the table calls TRBD2, which could not be checked here. TRBV21-1 is assigned pseudogene status. The CDR3 consists of 16 residues. The CDR3 loop is CASSKVAEPGTDTQYF. The DNA for the CDR3 is TGTGCCAGCAGCAAAGTAGCGGAACCGGGGACTGATACGCAGTATTTT.

This rearrangement joins TRBV30 to TRBJ1-2; no clear D. CDR3 size: 14 residues. CDR1 GTSNPN and CDR2 SVGIG come from the germline V gene (reference sequence). The ends were cut back, 7 bases at V and 1 base at J, with 16 bases in the middle. DNA for the CDR3: TGTGCCTCCCTTGCGGGGAGTGTTAACTATGGCTACACCTTC. Translation: CASLAGSVNYGYTF.

V is TRBV3-1 (or the pseudogene TRBV3-2) and J is TRBJ2-3; 10 positions match TRBD2. Trimming took 1 base from V and 11 from J; bases not matched to a gene: 15. Per the germline V gene, CDR1 is LGHDT and CDR2 is YNNKEL (reference sequence). The CDR3 is made up of 17 amino acids. This chain's CDR3 is CASSQGGASGSPPGQYF. The CDR3 DNA reads TGTGCCAGCAGCCAAGGGGGGGCTAGCGGGAGCCCCCCTGGGCAGTATTTT.